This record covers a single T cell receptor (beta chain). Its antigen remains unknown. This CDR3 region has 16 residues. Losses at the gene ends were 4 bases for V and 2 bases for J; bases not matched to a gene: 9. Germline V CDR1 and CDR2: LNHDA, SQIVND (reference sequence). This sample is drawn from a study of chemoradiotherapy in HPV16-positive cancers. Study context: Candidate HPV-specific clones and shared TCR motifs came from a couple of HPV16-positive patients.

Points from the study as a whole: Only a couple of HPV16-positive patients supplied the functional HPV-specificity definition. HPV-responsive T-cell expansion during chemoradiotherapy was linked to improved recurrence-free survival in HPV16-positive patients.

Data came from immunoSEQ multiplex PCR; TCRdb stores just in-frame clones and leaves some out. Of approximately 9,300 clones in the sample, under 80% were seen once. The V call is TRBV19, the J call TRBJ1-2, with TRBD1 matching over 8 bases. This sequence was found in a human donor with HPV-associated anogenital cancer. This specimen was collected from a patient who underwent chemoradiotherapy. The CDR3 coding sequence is TGTGCCAGTAGTAAGTCCTCCCGACAGGGGAACTATGGCTACACCTTC. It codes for CASSKSSRQGNYGYTF.